These 28 T cell receptor beta chains were all obtained from the same sample, sequenced in a study of T cells in localized non-small cell lung cancer. The protocol was immunoSEQ multiplex PCR, while the TCRdb copy is restricted to in-frame clones and leaves out a portion. This sample has about 59,000 clones; roughly 90% occur once, and the top ten carry around 20%. The sequenced sample was peripheral blood, obtained before any cancer treatment. The receptors here all came from a man aged 40-75 years with stage I squamous cell lung carcinoma.

J is TRBJ2-7 and V is TRBV6-5; TRBD2 aligns across 7 bases. The V and J ends lost 8 bases and 3 bases, in that order; junction bases with no gene match: 7. This CDR3 is 13 amino acids long. Germline CDR1 and CDR2: MNHEY and SVGAGI. CDR3 region: CASGTSEYYEQYF. The DNA of the CDR3 is TGTGCCAGCGGCACTAGCGAATACTACGAGCAGTACTTC.

The rearrangement joins TRBV27 to TRBJ2-5, with 8 nucleotides matching TRBD1. CDR1 and CDR2 (germline): MNHEY, SMNVEV (reference sequence). The CDR3 is made up of 17 amino acids. The J segment lost 2 bases and the V segment lost 4 bases, leaving 12 bases of the junction unmatched. CDR3 coding DNA: TGTGCCAGCAGTTCTACCCCCCAGGGGGCGACACAAGAGACCCAGTACTTC. Translation: CASSSTPQGATQETQYF.

The rearrangement joins TRBV7-2 to TRBJ2-1; D unclear. Germline CDR1 and CDR2: SGHTA and FQGNSA. Between the trimmed V and J ends, which lost 0 bases and 2 bases, there was a span of 5 bases. The CDR3 extends over 14 amino acids. The CDR3 loop reads CASSLAGPYNEQFF. DNA of the CDR3: TGTGCCAGCAGCTTAGCCGGGCCCTACAATGAGCAGTTCTTC.

The chain links TRBV27 to TRBJ1-5; D remains ambiguous. V was trimmed by 8 bases and J by 1 base, leaving 6 bases between them. The CDR3 has 12 amino acids. Germline loops: CDR1 MNHEY, CDR2 SMNVEV (reference sequence). This CDR3 reads CASGRSNQPQHF. CDR3 bases: TGTGCCAGCGGTAGGAGCAATCAGCCCCAGCATTTT.

The rearrangement links TRBV5-1 to TRBJ2-6; 7 bases align to TRBD2. CDR3 length equals 15 residues. V lost 3 bases, J lost 0 bases, and 0 bases stayed unmatched. The germline CDR1 and CDR2 sequences are SGHRS and YFSETQ. Written as DNA, the CDR3 is TGCGCCAGCAGCTGGGACTACTCTGGGGCCAACGTCCTGACTTTC. It specifies CASSWDYSGANVLTF.

The chain has TRBV5-1 and TRBJ2-3; D gene uncertain. Trimming removed 1 base from V and 0 bases from J, with 12 bases in between. The CDR3 runs to 16 residues. Per germline, CDR1 SGHRS and CDR2 YFSETQ. For the CDR3, the DNA is TGCGCCAGCAGCTTGCAGGAGCTAACTAGCACAGATACGCAGTATTTT. Translation: CASSLQELTSTDTQYF.

Concerning this clone itself: The same CDR3 can be traced to other DNA sequences in this sample. The chain carries TRBV5-1 and TRBJ2-1; the D gene is possibly TRBD1 (6 bases). V lost 5 bases, J lost 8 bases, and 23 bases lay in between. Germline CDR1 is SGHRS and CDR2 is YFSETQ. The CDR3 loop spans 16 amino acids. The CDR3 spells CASRSSGERGKDEQFF. In DNA, the CDR3 is TGCGCCAGCAGGTCCTCAGGGGAAAGAGGTAAGGATGAGCAGTTCTTC.

Here the CDR3 reads CASLIGPNTEAFF. The CDR3 DNA follows: TGTGCCAGCCTTATCGGACCGAACACTGAAGCTTTCTTT. The rearrangement joins TRBV18 to TRBJ1-1; D ambiguous. V was clipped by 8 bases and J by 1 base, with 11 bases between them. Germline V lookup: CDR1 KGHSH, CDR2 LQKENI. This CDR3 has 13 residues. Combining the CDR3 with reference TRBV18 and TRBJ1-1 gives the whole variable domain NAGVMQNPRHLVRRRGQEARLRCSPMKGHSHVYWYRQLPEEGLKFMVYLQKENIIDESGMPKERFSAEFPKEGPSILRIQQVVRGDSAAYFCASLIGPNTEAFFGQGTRLTVV.

The chain has TRBV11-3 and TRBJ2-7, with 9 bases identical to TRBD2. CDR1 SGHNT and CDR2 YENEEA come from the germline V gene. V gave up 1 base and J gave up 2 bases; unmatched junction bases: 3. The CDR3 covers 15 residues. The CDR3 bases are TGTGCCAGCAGCTTAGGTAGCGGGAGTACCTACGAGCAGTACTTC. Translating it yields CASSLGSGSTYEQYF.

This rearrangement joins TRBV5-6 to TRBJ1-2; D gene ambiguous. This CDR3 spans 14 amino acids. The V gene lost 0 bases and the J gene lost 5 bases, with 11 bases spanning the gap. The germline V gene has CDR1 SGHDT and CDR2 YYEEEE. The CDR3 sequence is CASSLGRAGYGYTF. The CDR3 DNA follows: TGTGCCAGCAGCTTGGGGCGGGCAGGTTATGGCTACACCTTC.

This clone was detected only a few times. The chain carries TRBV28 and TRBJ2-1; D possibly corresponds to TRBD1 (6 bases). Germline CDR1 reads MDHEN; CDR2 reads SYDVKM. The CDR3 totals 14 residues. V lost 3 bases to trimming and J lost 5 bases, with 11 bases between them. The CDR3 reads CASSFFQGNNEQFF. DNA for the CDR3: TGTGCCAGCAGTTTTTTTCAGGGGAACAATGAGCAGTTCTTC.

J is TRBJ2-1 and V is TRBV5-1, with 9 bases that match TRBD2. The CDR3 runs 16 residues. V shed 6 bases, J shed 8 bases, and the junction held 15 bases outside the gene matches. Germline CDR1 is SGHRS and CDR2 is YFSETQ. The CDR3 sequence: CASKRGASSGSYEQFF. CDR3 nucleotide sequence: TGCGCCAGCAAGCGAGGAGCGAGTAGCGGGAGTTATGAGCAGTTCTTC. Drawing the rest from reference TRBV5-1 and TRBJ2-1, the complete variable domain is KAGVTQTPRYLIKTRGQQVTLSCSPISGHRSVSWYQQTPGQGLQFLFEYFSETQRNKGNFPGRFSGRQFSNSRSEMNVSTLELGDSALYLCASKRGASSGSYEQFFGPGTRLTVL.

The chain uses TRBV7-6 and TRBJ2-6; D ambiguous. CDR1 and CDR2 from the germline V gene are SGHVS and FNYEAQ. V lost 5 bases, J lost 4 bases, and 21 bases lay in between. The CDR3 covers 18 residues. The CDR3 sequence is CASSPLSALGAGANVLTF. The CDR3, as DNA: TGTGCCAGCAGCCCCCTAAGCGCCCTCGGCGCCGGGGCCAACGTCCTGACTTTC.

The chain joins TRBV9 to TRBJ2-7; no firm D call. V gave up 3 bases and J gave up 0 bases, with 13 bases separating them. The CDR3 length is 15 residues. Germline V CDR1 and CDR2: SGDLS, YYNGEE. CDR3 region: CASSARTELSYEQYF. The CDR3, as DNA: TGTGCCAGCAGCGCCCGGACGGAACTCTCCTACGAGCAGTACTTC.

The V call is TRBV30, the J call TRBJ2-1, with D possibly TRBD1 on 5 matching bases. The CDR3 loop spans 15 amino acids. In germline, CDR1 is GTSNPN, CDR2 SVGIG (reference sequence). The ends were cut back, 3 bases at V and 3 bases at J, with 15 bases in the middle. The CDR3 protein is CAWSPLQGGYNEQFF. For the CDR3, the DNA is TGTGCCTGGAGCCCACTCCAGGGCGGCTACAATGAGCAGTTCTTC.

The chain carries TRBV11-1 and TRBJ2-3, with 8 nucleotides matching TRBD2. J was trimmed by 6 bases and V by 5 bases; bases with no gene match: 10. There are 15 residues in the CDR3. Germline V CDR1 and CDR2: SGHAT, FQDESV (reference sequence). CDR3 in amino acids: CASSVSGSPTDTQYF. The CDR3 nucleotides read TGTGCCAGCAGCGTAAGCGGGAGCCCGACTGATACGCAGTATTTT.

Here the CDR3 DNA reads TGTGCCAGCAGTGAAGCATGGGGGCGGCGTGACATTCAGTACTTC. Protein product: CASSEAWGRRDIQYF. The chain carries TRBV2 and TRBJ2-4; maybe TRBD1 (6 bases). The CDR3 spans 15 residues. Germline CDR1 and CDR2: SNHLY and FYNNEI. The V end lost 0 bases, the J end lost 8 bases, and 14 bases lay between the germline ends.

A single count supports this clone. The chain uses TRBV11-2 and TRBJ2-3, with D possibly being TRBD2 (6 bases). The CDR3 runs to 18 residues. V lost 5 bases and J 0 bases, leaving 21 bases between the germline ends. Germline V CDR1 and CDR2: SGHAT, FQNNGV. The CDR3 DNA sequence: TGTGCCAGCAGCCCAAGGAGGGCCCTCTCTTATAGCACAGATACGCAGTATTTT. It translates to CASSPRRALSYSTDTQYF.

This rearrangement joins TRBV28 to TRBJ2-5; TRBD2 might be the D (6 bases). Germline lookup yields CDR1 MDHEN and CDR2 SYDVKM. With 6 bases removed from V and 0 bases from J, the gap between germline ends came to 14 bases. CDR3 size: 15 residues. The DNA for the CDR3 is TGTGCCAGCAGCGCCCAGGACTATCACCAAGAGACCCAGTACTTC. It translates to CASSAQDYHQETQYF.

V is TRBV5-1 and J is TRBJ2-1; a possible D gene is TRBD2 (6 bases). Deletions cut 0 bases from V and 5 bases from J, with 12 bases between. CDR1 is SGHRS and CDR2 is YFSETQ in the germline V gene. The CDR3 sequence is 15 residues long. The DNA of the CDR3 is TGCGCCAGCAGCTTGGGAGAACTAGCCAACAATGAGCAGTTCTTC. The encoded protein is CASSLGELANNEQFF.

This chain uses TRBV11-3 with TRBJ2-3; perhaps TRBD1 as D (6 bases). The length of the CDR3 is 14 residues. Trimming removed 5 bases at V and 5 bases at J, with 14 bases between. CDR1 is SGHNT, CDR2 YENEEA, per germline. CDR3 DNA sequence: TGTGCCAGCAGCCCCCCCCCACAGGGAGATACGCAGTATTTT. Translation: CASSPPPQGDTQYF.

The chain combines TRBV9 with TRBJ1-6; D is perhaps TRBD1 (5 bases). Germline CDR1 and CDR2: SGDLS and YYNGEE. This CDR3 spans 15 amino acids. Trimming stripped 0 bases from V and 9 bases from J, with 13 bases between. In nucleotides, the CDR3 is TGTGCCAGCAGCGTAGCTATGGGGGTGGGTTCACCCCTCCACTTT. Its translation is CASSVAMGVGSPLHF.

The genes are TRBV10-3 and TRBJ1-2; no clear D gene. CDR1 and CDR2 (germline): ENHRY, SYGVKD. The CDR3 has 17 residues. V was pared by 6 bases and J by 1 base, with 21 bases between. The CDR3 DNA sequence: TGTGCCATCAGCGGAGACCCCGGACTTCCTTTTAACTATGGCTACACCTTC. Amino acid sequence: CAISGDPGLPFNYGYTF.

CDR3 protein: CASSESGPRYGYTF. CDR3 bases: TGTGCCAGCAGTGAATCAGGACCTCGCTATGGCTACACCTTC. The rearrangement links TRBV6-1 to TRBJ1-2; D gene ambiguous. This CDR3 has 14 residues. The V end was cut by 2 bases, the J end by 4 bases, with 11 bases between. From germline, CDR1 is MNHNS and CDR2 SASEGT.

V is TRBV11-2 and J is TRBJ2-5, with 7 bases that match TRBD1. Germline V gene data show CDR1 as SGHAT and CDR2 as FQNNGV. The CDR3 consists of 15 residues. Trimming removed 2 bases from V and 2 bases from J; junction bases left unmatched: 5. The DNA of the CDR3 is TGTGCCAGCAGCTTATACAGGGGATTACAAGAGACCCAGTACTTC. Translating it yields CASSLYRGLQETQYF. Supplemented by reference TRBV11-2 and TRBJ2-5, the full variable domain reads EAGVAQSPRYKIIEKRQSVAFWCNPISGHATLYWYQQILGQGPKLLIQFQNNGVVDDSQLPKDRFSAERLKGVDSTLKIQPAKLEDSAVYLCASSLYRGLQETQYFGPGTRLLVL.

The chain is built from TRBV28 and TRBJ2-3, with TRBD2 matching over 7 bases. The CDR3 runs to 14 residues. The V and J ends lost 4 bases and 4 bases, in that order; junction bases with no gene match: 5. Per germline, CDR1 MDHEN and CDR2 SYDVKM. The CDR3 loop is CASSSGRDADTQYF. The DNA for the CDR3 is TGTGCCAGCAGTTCGGGGAGGGACGCAGATACGCAGTATTTT.

The genes are TRBV4-3 and TRBJ1-1; no clear D. CDR1 and CDR2 from the germline V gene are LGHNA and YSLEER. This CDR3 has 16 residues. Trimming pared 0 bases from V and 4 bases from J, leaving 15 bases between. This CDR3 reads CASSQDITVKSTEAFF. CDR3 DNA: TGCGCCAGCAGCCAAGACATCACCGTAAAGAGCACTGAAGCTTTCTTT.

The rearrangement uses TRBV19 and TRBJ2-7; the D gene is possibly TRBD2 (5 bases). Trimming took off 6 bases at V and 0 bases at J, with 12 bases between the two ends. CDR1 and CDR2 from the germline V gene are LNHDA and SQIVND (reference sequence). The CDR3 consists of 14 residues. This chain's CDR3 is CASRSERTSYEQYF. The CDR3, as DNA: TGTGCCAGTAGAAGCGAGCGGACCTCCTACGAGCAGTACTTC. The full variable domain, in which reference TRBV19 and TRBJ2-7 provide the parts outside the CDR3, is DGGITQSPKYLFRKEGQNVTLSCEQNLNHDAMYWYRQDPGQGLRLIYYSQIVNDFQKGDIAEGYSVSREKKESFPLTVTSAQKNPTAFYLCASRSERTSYEQYFGPGTRLTVT.